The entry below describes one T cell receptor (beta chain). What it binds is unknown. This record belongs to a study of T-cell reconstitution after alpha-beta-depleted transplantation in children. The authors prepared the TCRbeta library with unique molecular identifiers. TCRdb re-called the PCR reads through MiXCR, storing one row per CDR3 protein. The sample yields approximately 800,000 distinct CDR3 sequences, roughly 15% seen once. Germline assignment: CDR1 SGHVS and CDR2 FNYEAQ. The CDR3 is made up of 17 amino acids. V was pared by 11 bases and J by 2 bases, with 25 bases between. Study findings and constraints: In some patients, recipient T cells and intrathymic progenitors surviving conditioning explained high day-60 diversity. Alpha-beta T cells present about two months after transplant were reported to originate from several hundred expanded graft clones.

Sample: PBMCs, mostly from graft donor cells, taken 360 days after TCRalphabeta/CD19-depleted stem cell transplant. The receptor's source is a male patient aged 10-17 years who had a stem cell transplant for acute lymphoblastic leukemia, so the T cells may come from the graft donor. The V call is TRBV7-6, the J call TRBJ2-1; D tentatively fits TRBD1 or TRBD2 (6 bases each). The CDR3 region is CAVGAGAQAGAYNEQFF. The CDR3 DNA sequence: TGTGCCGTTGGGGCAGGGGCTCAAGCGGGCGCCTACAATGAGCAGTTCTTC.